These T cell receptor beta chains were read from a single sample in a study of blood T cell repertoires in COVID-19. Sequenced by immunoSEQ multiplex PCR; TCRdb stores in-frame clones only, minus some. Seen here are 200,000 to 250,000 clones, about 89% observed once, and the top ten hold more than 5.5%. Sequencing was done on a sample of peripheral blood. Source of these receptors: a man in his 60s who had recovered from COVID-19. CDR3s include the opening cysteine and the closing phenylalanine or tryptophan. The D gene is left open where the match is weak. The size field is filled for only some rows; it gives once, few, many or a size class.

- | TRBJ2-7 | TRBV3-1/TRBV3-2 | - | CASSQGKKGGYEQYF | TGTGCCAGCAGCCAAGGGAAAAAAGGGGGCTACGAGCAGTACTTC
- | TRBJ1-2 | TRBV30 | TRBD1 | CAWAQGEAYGYTF | TGTGCCTGGGCACAGGGGGAGGCCTATGGCTACACCTTC
- | TRBJ1-6 | TRBV5-1 | - | CASSLGPNSPLHF | TGCGCCAGCAGCTTGGGGCCGAATTCACCCCTCCACTTT
- | TRBJ2-3 | TRBV11-1 | - | CASSFEGARSTDTQYF | TGTGCCAGCAGTTTCGAAGGGGCGCGGAGCACAGATACGCAGTATTTT
- | TRBJ2-7 | TRBV9 | TRBD2 | CASSKTGLAGVEQYF | TGTGCCAGCAGCAAGACGGGACTAGCGGGAGTTGAGCAGTACTTC
once | TRBJ2-3 | TRBV10-3 | TRBD1 | CAISASAPRDRGRMPDTQYF | TGTGCCATCAGTGCTTCTGCCCCCCGGGACAGGGGGCGTATGCCAGATACGCAGTATTTT
- | TRBJ1-6 | TRBV21-1 | - | CASSKANRGQGGVNSPLHF | TGTGCCAGCAGCAAAGCGAACAGGGGGCAGGGCGGCGTTAATTCACCCCTCCACTTT
- | TRBJ1-3 | TRBV7-9 | - | CASSPSGGSGNTIYF | TGTGCCAGCAGCCCCTCGGGAGGCTCTGGAAACACCATATATTTT
- | TRBJ1-6 | TRBV5-8 | - | CASSLAFRNSPLHF | TGTGCCAGCAGCTTGGCCTTCAGGAATTCACCCCTCCACTTT
- | TRBJ2-7 | TRBV24-1 | - | CATVSLGEQYF | TGTGCCACCGTCTCCCTAGGAGAGCAGTACTTC
- | TRBJ2-3 | TRBV10-3 | - | CAISGWGADTQYF | TGTGCCATCAGTGGATGGGGGGCAGATACGCAGTATTTT
- | TRBJ2-2 | TRBV19 | - | CASRGGAVFPGELFF | TGTGCCAGTAGAGGCGGGGCAGTATTCCCCGGGGAGCTGTTTTTT
- | TRBJ2-1 | TRBV4-3 | TRBD2 | CASSQEPSGSSYNEQFF | TGCGCCAGCAGCCAAGAGCCCAGCGGGAGCTCCTACAATGAGCAGTTCTTC
- | TRBJ2-2 | TRBV25-1 | TRBD1 | CASSEPDRAGGELFF | TGTGCCAGCAGTGAGCCGGACAGGGCGGGCGGGGAGCTGTTTTTT
- | TRBJ1-5 | TRBV28 | TRBD1 | CASSRPFRTGQNQPQHF | TGTGCCAGCAGTCGGCCGTTCCGGACAGGGCAGAATCAGCCCCAGCATTTT
- | TRBJ2-1 | TRBV28 | - | CASRELAPHNEQFF | TGTGCCAGCAGAGAACTAGCCCCCCACAATGAGCAGTTCTTC
- | TRBJ1-1 | TRBV4-3 | TRBD1 | CASSRETGGTEAFF | TGCGCCAGCAGCCGGGAAACAGGGGGCACTGAAGCTTTCTTT
- | TRBJ2-7 | TRBV28 | TRBD2 | CASNQAGGWYEQYF | TGTGCCAGCAATCAAGCGGGAGGGTGGTACGAGCAGTACTTC
- | TRBJ1-5 | TRBV28 | - | CASSFRTYYSNQPQHF | TGTGCCAGCAGTTTCCGGACATACTATAGCAATCAGCCCCAGCATTTT
few | TRBJ2-2 | TRBV5-1 | TRBD2 | CASSSSPGLGGTGELFF | TGCGCCAGCAGCTCTTCTCCGGGACTAGGGGGCACCGGGGAGCTGTTTTTT
- | TRBJ1-1 | TRBV2 | TRBD1 | CASSGTGGANPEAFF | TGTGCCAGCAGTGGGACAGGGGGCGCTAATCCTGAAGCTTTCTTT
few | TRBJ1-2 | TRBV19 | TRBD1 | CASSIGQGNVGGYTF | TGTGCCAGTAGTATCGGACAGGGAAACGTCGGTGGCTACACCTTC
once | TRBJ1-2 | TRBV3-1/TRBV3-2 | - | CASSQHRENYGYTF | TGTGCCAGCAGCCAGCACAGGGAGAACTATGGCTACACCTTC
- | TRBJ1-2 | TRBV3-1/TRBV3-2 | - | CASSQGRGGGYRYTF | TGTGCCAGCAGCCAAGGGCGGGGGGGTGGCTATCGCTACACCTTC
- | TRBJ1-3 | TRBV18 | TRBD1 | CASSPPGTGLFGNTIYF | TGTGCCAGCTCACCACCGGGGACAGGGCTCTTTGGAAACACCATATATTTT
once | TRBJ1-1 | TRBV6-2/TRBV6-3 | - | CASSPRGGARAFF | TGTGCCAGCAGCCCTCGGGGGGGCGCAAGAGCTTTCTTT
- | TRBJ1-1 | TRBV3-1/TRBV3-2 | - | CASSPGTLRAFF | TGTGCCAGCAGCCCCGGGACTCTAAGGGCTTTCTTT
once | TRBJ2-2 | TRBV9 | TRBD1 | CASSIWDRGTGELFF | TGTGCCAGCAGCATTTGGGACAGGGGCACCGGGGAGCTGTTTTTT
- | TRBJ2-7 | TRBV19 | TRBD2 | CASSIVAGGNYEQYF | TGTGCCAGTAGTATCGTAGCGGGAGGGAACTACGAGCAGTACTTC
- | TRBJ2-5 | TRBV7-2 | TRBD2 | CASSLSAGGGETQYF | TGTGCCAGCAGCTTATCGGCGGGGGGAGGGGAGACCCAGTACTTC
- | TRBJ1-5 | TRBV12-3/TRBV12-4 | - | CASCNSNQPQHF | TGTGCCAGCTGTAATAGCAATCAGCCCCAGCATTTT
- | TRBJ2-1 | TRBV19 | TRBD2 | CASSMPILAGVIEQFF | TGTGCCAGTAGTATGCCCATCCTAGCGGGAGTAATTGAGCAGTTCTTC
- | TRBJ2-1 | TRBV29-1 | - | CSGHSYRGGSYNEQFF | TGCAGCGGCCACTCCTACAGGGGAGGCTCCTACAATGAGCAGTTCTTC
- | TRBJ2-7 | TRBV6-5 | TRBD1 | CATLSTGIGEQYF | TGTGCCACCTTATCGACAGGGATCGGTGAGCAGTACTTC
- | TRBJ2-2 | TRBV23-1 | TRBD2 | CASSHTPSGGTGELFF | TGCGCCAGCAGCCACACCCCTAGCGGGGGGACCGGGGAGCTGTTTTTT
- | TRBJ1-5 | TRBV10-3 | TRBD1 | CAISESKGQGQPQHF | TGTGCCATCAGTGAGTCAAAAGGACAGGGGCAGCCCCAGCATTTT
- | TRBJ1-4 | TRBV5-1 | TRBD1 | CASSFWGTGGYDEKLFF | TGCGCCAGCAGCTTTTGGGGGACAGGGGGCTACGATGAAAAACTGTTTTTT
- | TRBJ1-1 | TRBV7-3 | TRBD1 | CASSRQGNTEAFF | TGTGCCAGCAGCCGACAGGGTAACACTGAAGCTTTCTTT
- | TRBJ2-7 | TRBV5-1 | TRBD2 | CASSLGLEDYEQYF | TGCGCCAGCAGTCTCGGACTAGAAGACTACGAGCAGTACTTC
once | TRBJ2-4 | TRBV7-6 | TRBD2 | CASSSTSGGAGKNIQYF | TGTGCCAGCAGCTCCACTAGCGGGGGGGCTGGCAAAAACATTCAGTACTTC
- | TRBJ1-4 | TRBV2 | TRBD1 | CASRRTGFEKLFF | TGTGCCAGCAGACGGACAGGGTTTGAAAAACTGTTTTTT
- | TRBJ2-7 | TRBV28 | TRBD1 | CASSLQGQGRSYEQYF | TGTGCCAGCAGTTTACAAGGACAGGGTAGGTCCTACGAGCAGTACTTC
- | TRBJ2-4 | TRBV11-1 | TRBD1 | CASSGQGAKNIQYF | TGTGCCAGCAGCGGACAGGGAGCCAAAAACATTCAGTACTTC
- | TRBJ1-3 | TRBV5-4 | TRBD1 | CASSLDPGGTSGNTIYF | TGTGCCAGCAGCTTGGACCCAGGGGGCACCTCTGGAAACACCATATATTTT
- | TRBJ2-3 | TRBV5-4 | TRBD2 | CASSFRTSGGTDTQYF | TGTGCCAGCAGCTTCCGGACTAGCGGGGGAACAGATACGCAGTATTTT
- | TRBJ2-5 | TRBV6-5 | TRBD2 | CASSYSGGTLQETQYF | TGTGCCAGCAGTTACTCGGGGGGGACTTTACAAGAGACCCAGTACTTC